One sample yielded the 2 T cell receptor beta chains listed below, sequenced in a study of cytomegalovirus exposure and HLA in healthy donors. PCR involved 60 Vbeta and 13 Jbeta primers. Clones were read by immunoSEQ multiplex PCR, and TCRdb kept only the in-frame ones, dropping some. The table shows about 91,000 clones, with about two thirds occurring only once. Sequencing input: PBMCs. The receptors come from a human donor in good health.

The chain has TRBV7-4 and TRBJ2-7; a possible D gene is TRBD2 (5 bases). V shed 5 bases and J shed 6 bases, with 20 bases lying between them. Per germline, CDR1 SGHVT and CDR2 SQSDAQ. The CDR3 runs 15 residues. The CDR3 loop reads CASSLPQLRDCEQYF. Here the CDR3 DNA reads TGTGCCAGCAGCCTACCCCAGCTACGGGATTGCGAGCAGTACTTC.

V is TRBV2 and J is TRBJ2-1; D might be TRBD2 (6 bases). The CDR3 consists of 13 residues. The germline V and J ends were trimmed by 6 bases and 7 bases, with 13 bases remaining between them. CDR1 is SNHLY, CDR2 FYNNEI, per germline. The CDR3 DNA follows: TGTGCCAGCAGGCAGGGAGGTATGAATGAGCAGTTCTTC. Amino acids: CASRQGGMNEQFF.